This note documents a single TCR beta chain sequence. This sample is drawn from a study of T cells expressing NK-cell markers. For the study at large: There were seven HCMV-seropositive donors and one seronegative donor among the eight sequenced.

TCRdb reanalyzed the 5' RACE reads, giving one entry per CDR3 protein sequence and no DNA. The sample has 500,000 or so distinct CDR3 sequences; the top ten hold approximately 3.6%. The receptor was isolated from a young man in good health. Sequencing was performed on blood T cells: a sorted CD56 or NKG2C T cell subset, CD4+ or CD8+ T cells, or bulk PBMC T cells (not recorded which).

This CDR3 reads CASSLTSMAGVGDEQFF. The chain uses TRBV12-3 or TRBV12-4 and TRBJ2-1; the D call from TCRdb, TRBD2, cannot be confirmed without DNA. This CDR3 contains 17 residues.